Below are 18 T cell receptor beta chains sequenced from a single sample in a study of shared clonotypes between healthy human individuals. Some clones are missing from TCRdb's copy, which holds only in-frame ones; the method was immunoSEQ multiplex PCR. The sample carries hundreds of thousands of clones, roughly four fifths recorded once. Sequenced sample: PBMCs. These receptors were collected from a woman between 40 and 50 years old in good health. Some clones in this sample may be carry-over from other donors' samples.

The genes are TRBV28 and TRBJ2-7; D is perhaps TRBD1 or TRBD2 (5 bases each). This CDR3 is 17 amino acids long. V was trimmed by 1 base and J by 3 bases, leaving 19 bases between them. Looked up from germline, CDR1 is MDHEN and CDR2 is SYDVKM. In DNA form, the CDR3 reads TGTGCCAGCAGTTTATCAACCGGGACCGGACCCCACTACGAGCAGTACTTC. Protein product: CASSLSTGTGPHYEQYF.

Concerning this clone itself: Other DNA sequences in this sample translate to the same CDR3. J is TRBJ1-5 and V is TRBV18; TRBD1 matches at 7 bases. The V and J ends lost 3 bases and 1 base, in that order; junction bases with no gene match: 3. The CDR3 spans 15 residues. Per the germline V gene, CDR1 is KGHSH and CDR2 is LQKENI. The CDR3 sequence is CASSPQQGSNQPQHF. CDR3 bases: TGTGCCAGCTCACCGCAACAGGGGAGCAATCAGCCCCAGCATTTT.

The V gene is TRBV28, the J gene TRBJ1-2; 10 bases are shared with TRBD1. V trimming: 6 bases; J trimming: 2 bases; junction bases outside the gene matches: 6. The germline CDR1 and CDR2 sequences are MDHEN and SYDVKM. The CDR3 covers 15 residues. CDR3: CASSQTGGENYGYTF. The CDR3 region has the DNA TGTGCCAGCAGCCAGACAGGGGGCGAGAACTATGGCTACACCTTC.

J is TRBJ1-1 and V is TRBV7-3; the D is unclear. Germline V gives CDR1 SGHTA, CDR2 FQGTGA. The V end lost 1 base, the J end lost 2 bases, and 11 bases lay between the germline ends. This CDR3 has 15 residues. In DNA form, the CDR3 reads TGTGCCAGCAGCTTAATGCCGGGCACAAACACTGAAGCTTTCTTT. This codes for CASSLMPGTNTEAFF.

This chain links TRBV7-2 with TRBJ2-2; D ambiguous. In germline, CDR1 is SGHTA, CDR2 FQGNSA. Trimming left V 5 bases short and J 3 bases short, with 19 bases between. This CDR3 is 17 amino acids long. The CDR3 protein is CASSLEKRHSDTGELFF. The CDR3 DNA follows: TGTGCCAGCAGCCTCGAAAAAAGACATAGTGACACCGGGGAGCTGTTTTTT. Looking up the rest from reference TRBV7-2 and TRBJ2-2 gives the full variable domain: GAGVSQSPSNKVTEKGKDVELRCDPISGHTALYWYRQSLGQGLEFLIYFQGNSAPDKSGLPSDRFSAERTGGSVSTLTIQRTQQEDSAVYLCASSLEKRHSDTGELFFGEGSRLTVL.

The chain links TRBV10-1 to TRBJ2-2; 7 bases map to TRBD1. The germline V gene encodes CDR1 WNHNN and CDR2 SYGVQD (reference sequence). Germline trimming cut 2 bases from V and 4 bases from J; bases unmatched to any gene: 4. The CDR3 covers 15 residues. In DNA form, the CDR3 reads TGCGCCAGCAGTGAGGACAGGGTCGTCACCGGGGAGCTGTTTTTT. This sequence encodes CASSEDRVVTGELFF.

This clone was observed many times. This chain links TRBV21-1 with TRBJ1-1; the table's D gene call, TRBD1, was not cross checked with the DNA. TRBV21-1 is reported as a pseudogene. The CDR3 loop spans 13 amino acids. The CDR3 region is CASTQGQTNEAFF. CDR3 in DNA: TGTGCCAGCACCCAAGGACAGACGAATGAAGCTTTCTTT.

The chain carries TRBV27 and TRBJ2-1; a possible D gene is TRBD2 (5 bases). V lost 3 bases and J lost 9, with 15 bases in between. This CDR3 region has 14 residues. Looked up from germline, CDR1 is MNHEY and CDR2 is SMNVEV (reference sequence). The CDR3 loop is CASSFWRRSGEQFF. CDR3 bases: TGTGCCAGCAGTTTCTGGCGCCGCAGCGGTGAGCAGTTCTTC.

The chain uses TRBV18 and TRBJ2-7; D gene unclear. Germline V gene sequence: CDR1 KGHSH, CDR2 LQKENI. The CDR3 has 15 residues. The V end was cut by 3 bases, the J end by 4 bases, with 16 bases between. CDR3 protein: CASSPPELHGYEQYF. The CDR3 region has the DNA TGTGCCAGCTCACCGCCCGAGCTCCACGGGTACGAGCAGTACTTC.

Concerning this clone itself: A read error may explain this, as a much larger clone is one base away. The chain is built from TRBV6-6 and TRBJ1-1; the match to TRBD1 covers 7 bases. This CDR3 comprises 14 residues. Germline loops: CDR1 MNHNY, CDR2 SVGAGI (reference sequence). This CDR3 is CASSYSTRGDEVFF. In DNA, the CDR3 is TGTGCCAGCAGTTACTCGACCAGGGGGGATGAAGTTTTCTTT.

This chain connects TRBV29-1 to TRBJ2-3, with D perhaps TRBD1 (5 bases). V was pared by 7 bases and J by 1 base, with 9 bases between. Germline V CDR1 and CDR2: SQVTM, ANQGSEA. The CDR3 consists of 12 residues. The CDR3, as DNA: TGCAGCGCTGTGACAGGCACAGATACGCAGTATTTT. Translating gives CSAVTGTDTQYF.

V and J are TRBV10-3 and TRBJ1-2; possible D gene TRBD1, 5 bases. Looked up from germline, CDR1 is ENHRY and CDR2 is SYGVKD. V lost 7 bases and J lost 8, with 20 bases in between. CDR3 length: 14 amino acids. CDR3 DNA: TGTGCCATCAAGCCTCAGGGTTACTCTATGGGCTACACCTTC. It is translated as CAIKPQGYSMGYTF.

About this clone itself: Different DNA sequences within this sample yield the same CDR3. The chain employs TRBV7-9 and TRBJ2-5; D gene uncertain. CDR1 is SEHNR and CDR2 is FQNEAQ in the germline V gene (reference sequence). The CDR3 loop spans 15 amino acids. Trimming pared 1 base from V and 2 bases from J, leaving 11 bases between. CDR3 residues: CASSLGLVGQETQYF. The DNA for the CDR3 is TGTGCCAGCAGCTTAGGCCTAGTAGGACAAGAGACCCAGTACTTC.

This clone was observed a single time. The genes are TRBV18 and TRBJ2-5; the match to TRBD1 covers 7 bases. There are 15 residues in the CDR3. Germline CDR1 is KGHSH and CDR2 is LQKENI. The trim removed 4 bases at V and 2 bases at J, leaving 7 bases unmatched. CDR3 nucleotide sequence: TGTGCCAGCTCACGGACAGGCTTCCTTCAAGAGACCCAGTACTTC. It specifies CASSRTGFLQETQYF.

J is TRBJ2-7 and V is TRBV29-1; TRBD1 might be the D (6 bases). The V and J ends lost 4 bases and 3 bases respectively, with 7 bases between them. CDR1 is SQVTM and CDR2 is ANQGSEA in the germline V gene. This CDR3 is 11 amino acids long. The CDR3 DNA sequence: TGCAGCGTTGGACAGGACTACGAGCAGTACTTC. It is translated as CSVGQDYEQYF.

The chain employs TRBV19 and TRBJ2-5; D remains ambiguous. Germline values: CDR1 LNHDA, CDR2 SQIVND (reference sequence). The CDR3 extends over 13 amino acids. V gave up 10 bases and J gave up 5 bases, with 17 bases separating them. The CDR3 DNA follows: TGTGCCACCTCCGGGCGGTCTCGGGAGACCCAGTACTTC. This codes for CATSGRSRETQYF.

The chain links TRBV7-9 to TRBJ1-5; D remains ambiguous. This CDR3 has 13 amino acids. CDR1 and CDR2 (germline): SEHNR, FQNEAQ (reference sequence). V was cut by 4 bases and J by 0 bases, with 4 bases left in between. CDR3 bases: TGTGCCAGCAGCTCCAGTAGCAATCAGCCCCAGCATTTT. Translated: CASSSSSNQPQHF.

This sequence joins TRBV9 and TRBJ2-3; 10 bases are shared with TRBD2. The trim removed 4 bases at V and 7 bases at J, leaving 12 bases unmatched. From germline, CDR1 is SGDLS and CDR2 YYNGEE. The CDR3 consists of 16 residues. The CDR3: CASSSDWASGRNTQYF. DNA of the CDR3: TGTGCCAGCAGCTCCGATTGGGCTAGCGGGAGAAATACGCAGTATTTT.